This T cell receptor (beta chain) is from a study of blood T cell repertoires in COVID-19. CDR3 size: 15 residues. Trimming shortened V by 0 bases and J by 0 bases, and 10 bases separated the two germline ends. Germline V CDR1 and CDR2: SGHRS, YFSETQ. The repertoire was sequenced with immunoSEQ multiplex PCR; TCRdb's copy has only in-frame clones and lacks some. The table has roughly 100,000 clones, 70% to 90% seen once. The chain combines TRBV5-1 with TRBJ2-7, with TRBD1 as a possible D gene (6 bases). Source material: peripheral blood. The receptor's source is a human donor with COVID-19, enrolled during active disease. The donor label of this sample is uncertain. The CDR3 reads CASSLAAGASYEQYF. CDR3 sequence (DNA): TGCGCCAGCAGCTTGGCGGCAGGGGCCTCCTACGAGCAGTACTTC.